The 2 T cell receptor beta chains below were found in one sample sequenced in a study of blood T cell repertoires in COVID-19. Method: immunoSEQ multiplex PCR; TCRdb's copy keeps in-frame clones and lacks some. The table has roughly 160,000 clones, approximately 83% seen once. Material: PBMCs or T cells enriched from blood (not recorded which). Source of these receptors: a woman in her sixties who had recovered from COVID-19.

V usage is TRBV18 and J usage is TRBJ1-1; D not resolved. Germline V lookup: CDR1 KGHSH, CDR2 LQKENI. The V gene lost 3 bases and the J gene lost 6 bases, with 11 bases spanning the gap. The CDR3 has 13 amino acids. The CDR3 bases are TGTGCCAGCTCACCCCCTAGCACAGCTGAAGCTTTCTTT. It specifies CASSPPSTAEAFF.

The chain carries TRBV2 and TRBJ1-2, with a tentative D call TRBD1 (5 bases). The V end lost 4 bases, the J end lost 8 bases, and 14 bases lay between the germline ends. There are 13 residues in the CDR3. Looked up from germline, CDR1 is SNHLY and CDR2 is FYNNEI. The CDR3 DNA is TGTGCCAGCAGTGCAAATCCGGGGGGAGGCTACACCTTC. This sequence encodes CASSANPGGGYTF.